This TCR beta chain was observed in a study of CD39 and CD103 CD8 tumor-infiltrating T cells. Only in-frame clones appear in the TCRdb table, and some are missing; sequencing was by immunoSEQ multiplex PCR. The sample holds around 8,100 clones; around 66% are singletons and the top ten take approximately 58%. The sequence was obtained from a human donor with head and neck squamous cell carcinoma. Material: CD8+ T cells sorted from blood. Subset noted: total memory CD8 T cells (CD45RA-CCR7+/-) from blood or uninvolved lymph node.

CDR3 loop: CASTLTRDRDGKLFF. The CDR3 nucleotides read TGTGCCAGCACCCTTACCCGGGACAGGGACGGAAAACTGTTTTTT. The rearrangement joins TRBV28 to TRBJ1-4; 9 bases are shared with TRBD1. With 7 bases clipped from V and 10 bases from J, the junction kept 13 bases outside the gene matches. This CDR3 contains 15 residues. The germline V gene has CDR1 MDHEN and CDR2 SYDVKM.